Listed below are T cell receptor beta chains from one sample, sequenced in a study of blood T cell repertoires in COVID-19. Libraries were prepared by immunoSEQ multiplex PCR; TCRdb keeps only in-frame clonotypes and omits some of them. The table lists roughly 250,000 clones, about four fifths of them singletons, with about 3.2% in the top ten. Material: peripheral blood. The receptors derive from a woman aged 60-75 years with active or convalescent COVID-19. The CDR3 runs from the conserved cysteine through the conserved F or W. The order of the fields is D gene, J gene, V gene, CDR3 protein, CDR3 DNA. The D gene is left open where the match is weak.

-,TRBJ1-2,TRBV2,CASSEGRGSNGYTF,TGTGCCAGCAGTGAAGGTAGAGGGAGTAATGGCTACACCTTC
-,TRBJ1-2,TRBV6-1,CASSETVESDYGYTF,TGTGCCAGCAGTGAAACGGTTGAGAGCGACTATGGCTACACCTTC
-,TRBJ2-5,TRBV6-5,CASSYSNREETQYF,TGTGCCAGCAGTTACTCGAATCGGGAAGAGACCCAGTACTTC
-,TRBJ2-7,TRBV19,CASSRPGSYEQYF,TGTGCCAGTAGTAGGCCGGGCTCCTACGAGCAGTACTTC
TRBD1,TRBJ1-1,TRBV2,CASSVTGGTEAFF,TGTGCCAGCAGTGTCACAGGGGGCACTGAAGCTTTCTTT
-,TRBJ1-2,TRBV19,CASSNQGSPYGYTF,TGTGCCAGTAGTAACCAGGGGAGTCCCTATGGCTACACCTTC
TRBD1,TRBJ1-6,TRBV5-5,CASSVWDRGNSPLHF,TGTGCCAGCAGCGTATGGGACAGGGGAAATTCACCCCTCCACTTT
-,TRBJ2-7,TRBV7-2,CASSRRAGEADEQYF,TGTGCCAGCAGCCGGAGAGCGGGCGAAGCGGACGAGCAGTACTTC
-,TRBJ1-1,TRBV2,CASSLLRLDNTEAFF,TGTGCCAGCAGTTTGCTCAGGTTAGATAACACTGAAGCTTTCTTT
-,TRBJ1-1,TRBV5-1,CASSLQGDTEAFF,TGCGCCAGCAGTTTACAGGGCGACACTGAAGCTTTCTTT
TRBD2,TRBJ2-1,TRBV5-1,CASSLGTSSYNEQFF,TGCGCCAGCAGCTTGGGGACTAGCTCCTACAATGAGCAGTTCTTC
-,TRBJ2-7,TRBV7-9,CASSTGRVHEQYF,TGTGCCAGCAGCACAGGCAGGGTCCACGAGCAGTACTTC
TRBD1,TRBJ1-3,TRBV6-5,CASSPDRNYGNTIYF,TGTGCCAGCAGTCCGGACAGGAATTACGGAAACACCATATATTTT
TRBD1,TRBJ1-2,TRBV27,CASSLPGQGDYGYTF,TGTGCCAGCAGTCTCCCGGGACAGGGGGACTATGGCTACACCTTC
TRBD1,TRBJ1-2,TRBV6-5,CASSPGQGVGYTF,TGTGCCAGCAGTCCGGGACAGGGTGTTGGCTACACCTTC
-,TRBJ2-1,TRBV5-1,CASSLTGTGSYNEQFF,TGCGCCAGCAGCTTGACCGGAACAGGGTCCTACAATGAGCAGTTCTTC
TRBD1,TRBJ1-2,TRBV7-2,CASSQHPGTVPSGYTF,TGTGCCAGCAGCCAACACCCCGGGACAGTCCCCTCCGGCTACACCTTC